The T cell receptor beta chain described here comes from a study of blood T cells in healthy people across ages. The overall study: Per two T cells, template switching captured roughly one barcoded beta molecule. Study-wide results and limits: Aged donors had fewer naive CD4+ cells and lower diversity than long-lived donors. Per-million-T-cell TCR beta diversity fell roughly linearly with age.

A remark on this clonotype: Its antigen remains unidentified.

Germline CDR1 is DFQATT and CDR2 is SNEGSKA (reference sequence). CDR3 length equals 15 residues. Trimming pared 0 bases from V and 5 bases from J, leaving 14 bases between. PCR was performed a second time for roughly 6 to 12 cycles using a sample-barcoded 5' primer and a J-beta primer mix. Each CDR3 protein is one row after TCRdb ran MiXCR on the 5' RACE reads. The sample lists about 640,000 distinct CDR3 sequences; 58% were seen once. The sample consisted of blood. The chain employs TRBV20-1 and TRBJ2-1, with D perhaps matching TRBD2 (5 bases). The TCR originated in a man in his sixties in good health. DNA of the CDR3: TGCAGTGCTAGAGATACCAGGACTGGGGACAATGAGCAGTTCTTC. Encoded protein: CSARDTRTGDNEQFF.